The 29 T cell receptor beta chains given below trace back to one sample, sequenced in a study of CD8 T cells in Susac syndrome. After extraction with the RNeasy kit, 0.5 to 1 ug of the RNA was reverse transcribed using random hexamers. TCRdb itself ran the immunoSEQ multiplex PCR reads through MiXCR, one entry per CDR3 protein. The repertoire holds around 190,000 distinct CDR3 sequences, with approximately 94% as singletons. What was sequenced was CD4+ T cells from PBMCs. Receptors were obtained from a human donor with Susac syndrome.

This clonotype was detected once. The rearrangement uses TRBV3-1 and TRBJ1-4; D is undetermined. Germline V gene sequence: CDR1 LGHDT, CDR2 YNNKEL (reference sequence). CDR3 length: 14 amino acids. V lost 6 bases and J 0 bases, leaving 8 bases between the germline ends. DNA of the CDR3: TGTGCCAGCAGTCCCTCCCCAACTAATGAAAAACTGTTTTTT. Encoded protein: CASSPSPTNEKLFF.

The V and J genes are TRBV28 and TRBJ1-4; D remains ambiguous. Germline loops: CDR1 MDHEN, CDR2 SYDVKM. Trimming removed 6 bases at V and 0 bases at J, with 8 bases between. The CDR3 consists of 14 residues. The CDR3 nucleotides read TGTGCCAGCAGCCCTGCTTCAACTAATGAAAAACTGTTTTTT. Its translation is CASSPASTNEKLFF.

The genes are TRBV3-1 and TRBJ2-1, with no clear D. The CDR3 loop spans 11 amino acids. Trimming removed 1 base from V and 10 bases from J, with 5 bases in between. Germline assignment: CDR1 LGHDT and CDR2 YNNKEL (reference sequence). CDR3 sequence reads: CASSQGGEQFF. The CDR3 bases are TGTGCCAGCAGCCAAGGTGGGGAGCAGTTCTTC.

J is TRBJ1-1 and V is TRBV29-1; TRBD1 agrees at 7 bases. Trimming at V came to 5 bases and at J to 3 bases, leaving 3 bases not matched to a gene. The CDR3 spans 12 residues. Per germline, CDR1 SQVTM and CDR2 ANQGSEA. The CDR3 nucleotides read TGCAGCGTTCGGACAGGCGACACTGAAGCTTTCTTT. It is translated as CSVRTGDTEAFF. The complete variable domain, with remaining parts taken from reference TRBV29-1 and TRBJ1-1, reads SAVISQKPSRDICQRGTSLTIQCQVDSQVTMMFWYRQQPGQSLTLIATANQGSEATYESGFVIDKFPISRPNLTFSTLTVSNMSPEDSSIYLCSVRTGDTEAFFGQGTRLTVV.

The chain has TRBV29-1 and TRBJ2-3; D assignment may be TRBD1 or TRBD2 (6 bases each). V was shortened by 6 bases and J by 0 bases, with 13 bases between the two germline ends. CDR3 size: 14 residues. Germline V gene sequence: CDR1 SQVTM, CDR2 ANQGSEA. This CDR3 reads CSVQQGGSTDTQYF. CDR3 in DNA: TGCAGCGTGCAACAGGGAGGAAGCACAGATACGCAGTATTTT.

This chain links TRBV9 with TRBJ2-1, with 7 bases fitting TRBD2. Germline CDR1 reads SGDLS; CDR2 reads YYNGEE. The CDR3 is 15 residues long. The J segment lost 9 bases and the V segment lost 1 base, leaving 10 bases of the junction unmatched. CDR3 nucleotides: TGTGCCAGCAGCGTACCTAGCGGTCACGATGCTGAGCAGTTCTTC. It encodes CASSVPSGHDAEQFF.

This chain joins TRBV4-3 and TRBJ1-2; 7 nucleotides agree with TRBD1. V lost 4 bases to trimming and J lost 3 bases; unmatched junction nucleotides: 11. Germline CDR1 and CDR2: LGHNA and YSLEER. The CDR3 contains 16 residues. The CDR3 loop reads CASSPEGTEKYYGYTF. In DNA, the CDR3 is TGCGCCAGCAGCCCCGAGGGGACAGAGAAATACTATGGCTACACCTTC.

This rearrangement joins TRBV20-1 to TRBJ2-1; the match to TRBD1 covers 8 bases. The germline V gene has CDR1 DFQATT and CDR2 SNEGSKA (reference sequence). V dropped 0 bases and J dropped 8; count of bases not matched to a gene: 6. The CDR3 has 14 residues. Here the CDR3 DNA reads TGCAGTGCTAGAGACCGGACAGGGCCCCATGAGCAGTTCTTC. Residues: CSARDRTGPHEQFF.

This sequence joins TRBV6-6 and TRBJ1-3; D is uncertain. With 5 bases removed from V and 10 bases from J, the gap between germline ends came to 12 bases. Germline V gives CDR1 MNHNY, CDR2 SVGAGI (reference sequence). The CDR3 is 12 amino acids. CDR3 in amino acids: CASSTFQGTIYF. CDR3 sequence (DNA): TGTGCCAGCAGTACCTTTCAAGGGACCATATATTTT.

The V gene is TRBV12-3 or TRBV12-4, the J gene TRBJ2-2, with 13 bases matching TRBD2. V lost 5 bases, J lost 4 bases, and 16 bases stayed unmatched. The CDR3 consists of 20 residues. The CDR3, as DNA: TGTGCCAGCAGTAATAGAACACCGGGACTAGCGGGGCTGGGCACCGGGGAGCTGTTTTTT. Protein: CASSNRTPGLAGLGTGELFF.

The CDR3 here is CASSRDSGSYEQYF. The CDR3 coding sequence is TGTGCCAGCAGTCGGGACAGCGGATCCTACGAGCAGTACTTC. V gene TRBV6-1 combines with J gene TRBJ2-7; 7 bases are shared with TRBD1. Germline V gene data show CDR1 as MNHNS and CDR2 as SASEGT. The trim removed 5 bases at V and 1 base at J, leaving 5 bases unmatched. The CDR3 totals 14 residues.

The chain joins TRBV3-1 to TRBJ2-3; TRBD2 agrees at 12 bases. Germline lookup yields CDR1 LGHDT and CDR2 YNNKEL (reference sequence). Trimming took 1 base from V and 5 from J; bases not matched to a gene: 4. This CDR3 spans 16 amino acids. The CDR3 coding sequence is TGTGCCAGCAGCCAAGGACTAGCGGGGGTTCAAGATACGCAGTATTTT. Protein: CASSQGLAGVQDTQYF.

The gene calls are TRBV6-1 and TRBJ2-5; TRBD2 matches 7 bases. The germline V gene encodes CDR1 MNHNS and CDR2 SASEGT. The CDR3 is 18 amino acids. J lost 5 bases, V lost 5 bases, and 20 bases had no gene match. The DNA for the CDR3 is TGTGCCAGCAGTCAAAGTTGGGGCGGGGGTTCTCGGTGGGAGACCCAGTACTTC. Translation: CASSQSWGGGSRWETQYF.

The chain is built from TRBV6-1 and TRBJ1-5; 8 nucleotides match TRBD1. The CDR3 consists of 16 residues. J gave up 2 bases and V 4 bases, and 7 bases lay outside the gene matches. Germline CDR1 and CDR2: MNHNS and SASEGT. The CDR3 is CASSANRGGGNQPQHF. CDR3 in DNA: TGTGCCAGCAGTGCAAACAGGGGGGGCGGCAATCAGCCCCAGCATTTT.

The chain carries TRBV4-2 and TRBJ1-1; D is possibly TRBD1 (5 bases). In germline, CDR1 is LGHNA, CDR2 YNFKEQ. The CDR3 is 18 amino acids. Trimming pared 1 base from V and 2 bases from J, leaving 20 bases between. The CDR3 sequence is CASSQAVPVGVSNTEAFF. The DNA of the CDR3 is TGTGCCAGCAGCCAAGCTGTTCCGGTGGGGGTTTCCAACACTGAAGCTTTCTTT.

The genes are TRBV21-1 and TRBJ2-3; TRBD1, the table's D call, was not compared with the DNA. TRBV21-1 is reported as a pseudogene. This CDR3 contains 17 residues. CDR3 residues: CASSIHRDDISTDTQYF. The CDR3 coding sequence is TGTGCCAGCAGCATCCACCGGGACGACATTTCCACAGATACGCAGTATTTT.

V usage is TRBV7-9 and J usage is TRBJ2-3, with D possibly TRBD1 on 5 matching bases. Germline CDR1 is SEHNR and CDR2 is FQNEAQ (reference sequence). Trimming took off 5 bases at V and 2 bases at J, with 11 bases between the two ends. The CDR3 sequence is 14 residues long. CDR3 coding DNA: TGTGCCAGCAGCCGGAAAGGGGACACAGATACGCAGTATTTT. It yields the protein CASSRKGDTDTQYF.

This sequence joins TRBV18 and TRBJ1-5, with 10 bases aligning to TRBD1. The CDR3 covers 16 residues. CDR1 and CDR2 from the germline V gene are KGHSH and LQKENI. The V gene end was trimmed by 5 bases and the J gene end by 0 bases; junction bases not matched to a gene: 4. Written as DNA, the CDR3 is TGTGCCAGCTCAACCCGACAGGGGGCTAGCAATCAGCCCCAGCATTTT. Protein: CASSTRQGASNQPQHF.

The genes are TRBV9 and TRBJ1-6, with D unresolved. The CDR3 contains 16 residues. Trimming removed 0 bases at V and 6 bases at J, with 13 bases between. Per germline, CDR1 SGDLS and CDR2 YYNGEE. Here the CDR3 reads CASSVVPTALNSPLHF. CDR3 DNA: TGTGCCAGCAGCGTAGTACCTACGGCCCTTAATTCACCCCTCCACTTT.

This clonotype was found once. The chain has TRBV4-1 and TRBJ2-3, with D unresolved. The germline V gene encodes CDR1 MGHRA and CDR2 YSYEKL. This CDR3 is built from 14 residues. The germline V and J ends were trimmed by 2 bases and 5 bases, with 11 bases remaining between them. CDR3 DNA: TGCGCCAGCAGCCAACTGGAGCTAGGAGATACGCAGTATTTT. Its protein is CASSQLELGDTQYF.

This clonotype was recorded once. The V call is TRBV20-1, the J call TRBJ1-5, with 8 bases matching TRBD1. The length of the CDR3 is 12 residues. The germline CDR1 and CDR2 sequences are DFQATT and SNEGSKA (reference sequence). V gave up 5 bases and J gave up 7 bases; unmatched junction bases: 4. The CDR3 reads CSARTGQQPQHF. DNA of the CDR3: TGCAGTGCTCGGACAGGGCAACAGCCCCAGCATTTT.

This chain uses TRBV30 with TRBJ2-3; TRBD1 aligns across 11 bases. The CDR3 length is 14 residues. CDR1 and CDR2 (germline): GTSNPN, SVGIG (reference sequence). V lost 8 bases, J lost 0 bases, and 4 bases stayed unmatched. The DNA for the CDR3 is TGTGCCGCAGGGACAGGGGGTAGCACAGATACGCAGTATTTT. It is translated as CAAGTGGSTDTQYF.

This clonotype is a singleton in its sample. This chain uses TRBV30 with TRBJ2-1, with a weak D call TRBD2 (5 bases). CDR1 GTSNPN and CDR2 SVGIG come from the germline V gene (reference sequence). The CDR3 runs to 13 residues. V was pared by 0 bases and J by 6 bases, with 9 bases between. CDR3 protein: CAWSVRTGNEQFF. As DNA, the CDR3 is TGTGCCTGGAGTGTACGGACTGGCAATGAGCAGTTCTTC.

The chain couples TRBV4-2 to TRBJ2-7; D is unresolved. The CDR3 consists of 15 residues. Between the trimmed V and J ends, which lost 0 bases and 0 bases, there was a span of 9 bases. CDR1 is LGHNA, CDR2 YNFKEQ, per germline. CDR3 DNA sequence: TGTGCCAGCAGCCAAGATCCACACCGCTCCTACGAGCAGTACTTC. Protein sequence: CASSQDPHRSYEQYF.

The J gene is TRBJ1-3, the V gene TRBV20-1, with TRBD1 matching over 9 bases. Germline V gene sequence: CDR1 DFQATT, CDR2 SNEGSKA (reference sequence). J gave up 1 base and V 2 bases, and 6 bases lay outside the gene matches. This CDR3 spans 16 amino acids. CDR3 in DNA: TGCAGTGCTAGATCTCACAGGGGGCCTTCTGGAAACACCATATATTTT. Residues: CSARSHRGPSGNTIYF.

The genes are TRBV5-6 and TRBJ1-1; D unclear. Germline lookup yields CDR1 SGHDT and CDR2 YYEEEE. This CDR3 is built from 12 residues. Trimming took off 5 bases at V and 6 bases at J, with 11 bases between the two ends. CDR3 nucleotides: TGTGCCAGCAGGAGGGAATACTCTGAAGCTTTCTTT. Its translation is CASRREYSEAFF.

The rearrangement joins TRBV7-2 to TRBJ1-3, with D unresolved. This CDR3 region has 15 residues. Germline CDR1 is SGHTA and CDR2 is FQGNSA. With 5 bases removed from V and 2 bases from J, the gap between germline ends came to 13 bases. This CDR3 reads CASSQRTPPGNTIYF. CDR3 bases: TGTGCCAGCAGCCAAAGGACGCCACCTGGAAACACCATATATTTT.

The chain employs TRBV12-3 or TRBV12-4 and TRBJ1-2; 7 positions match TRBD1. J was trimmed by 5 bases and V by 7 bases; bases with no gene match: 10. CDR3 length equals 14 residues. This chain's CDR3 is CASTLTGVGYGYTF. CDR3 nucleotide sequence: TGTGCCAGCACCCTAACAGGGGTCGGTTATGGCTACACCTTC.

The chain uses TRBV20-1 and TRBJ1-5, with D possibly matching TRBD1 (5 bases). Trimming pared 0 bases from V and 6 bases from J, leaving 15 bases between. CDR3 length: 15 amino acids. Germline V gene lookup returns CDR1 DFQATT and CDR2 SNEGSKA (reference sequence). CDR3 DNA: TGCAGTGCTAGAGATGCCCGGGGGAATAGTCAGCCCCAGCATTTT. As protein: CSARDARGNSQPQHF.